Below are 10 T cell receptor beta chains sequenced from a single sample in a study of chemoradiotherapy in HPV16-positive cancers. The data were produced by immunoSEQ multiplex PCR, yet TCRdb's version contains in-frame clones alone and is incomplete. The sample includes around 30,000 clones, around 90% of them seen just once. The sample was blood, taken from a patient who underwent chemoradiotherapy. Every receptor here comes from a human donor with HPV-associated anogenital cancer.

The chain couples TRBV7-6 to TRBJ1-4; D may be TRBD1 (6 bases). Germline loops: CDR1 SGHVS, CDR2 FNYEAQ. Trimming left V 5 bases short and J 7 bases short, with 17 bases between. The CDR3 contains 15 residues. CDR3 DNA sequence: TGTGCCAGCAGCCAACAGGGAACATTGGGTGAAAAACTGTTTTTT. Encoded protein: CASSQQGTLGEKLFF.

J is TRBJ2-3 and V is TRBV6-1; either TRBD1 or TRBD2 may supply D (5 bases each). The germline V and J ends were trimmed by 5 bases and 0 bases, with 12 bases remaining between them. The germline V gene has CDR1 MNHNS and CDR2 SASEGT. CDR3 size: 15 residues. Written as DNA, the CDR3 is TGTGCCAGCAGTTTGTTAGGGGAGAGCACAGATACGCAGTATTTT. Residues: CASSLLGESTDTQYF.

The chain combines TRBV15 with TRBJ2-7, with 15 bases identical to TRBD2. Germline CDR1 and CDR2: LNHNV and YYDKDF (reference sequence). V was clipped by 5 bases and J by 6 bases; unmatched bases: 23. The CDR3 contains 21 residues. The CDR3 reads CATSEQGADGLAGGIGVEQYF. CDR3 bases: TGTGCCACCAGCGAACAGGGGGCCGACGGACTAGCGGGAGGGATCGGCGTCGAGCAGTACTTC.

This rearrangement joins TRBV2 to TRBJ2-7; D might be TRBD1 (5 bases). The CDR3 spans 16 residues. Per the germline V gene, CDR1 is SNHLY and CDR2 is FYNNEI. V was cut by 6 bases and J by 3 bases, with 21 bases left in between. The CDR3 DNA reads TGTGCCAGCAGGGATGGAGACAGCCTGTTTTTCTACGAGCAGTACTTC. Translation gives CASRDGDSLFFYEQYF.

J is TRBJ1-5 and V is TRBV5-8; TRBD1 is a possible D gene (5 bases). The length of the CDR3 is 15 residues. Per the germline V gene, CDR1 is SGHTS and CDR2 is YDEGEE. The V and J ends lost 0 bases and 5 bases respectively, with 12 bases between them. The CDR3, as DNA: TGTGCCAGCAGCTTGGGGGCAGGGCATTATCAGCCCCAGCATTTT. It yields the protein CASSLGAGHYQPQHF.

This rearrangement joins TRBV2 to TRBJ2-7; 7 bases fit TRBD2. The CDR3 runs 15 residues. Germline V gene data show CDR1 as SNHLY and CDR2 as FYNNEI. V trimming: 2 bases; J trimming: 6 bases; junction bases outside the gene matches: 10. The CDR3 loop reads CASSEIAGDTSEQYF. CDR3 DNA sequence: TGTGCCAGCAGTGAAATCGCGGGAGATACCTCCGAGCAGTACTTC.

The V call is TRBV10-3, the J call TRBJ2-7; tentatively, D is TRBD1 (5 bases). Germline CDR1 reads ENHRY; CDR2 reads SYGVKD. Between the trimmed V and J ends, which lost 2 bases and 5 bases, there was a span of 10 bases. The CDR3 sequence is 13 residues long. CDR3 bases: TGTGCCATCAGTGAGGACAGAAGCAACGAGCAGTACTTC. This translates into CAISEDRSNEQYF.

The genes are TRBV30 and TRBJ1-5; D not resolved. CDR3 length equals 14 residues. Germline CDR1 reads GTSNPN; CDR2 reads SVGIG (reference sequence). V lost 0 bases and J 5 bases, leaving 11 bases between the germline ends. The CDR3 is CAWSVQGWDQPQHF. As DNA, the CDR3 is TGTGCCTGGAGTGTACAAGGGTGGGATCAGCCCCAGCATTTT.

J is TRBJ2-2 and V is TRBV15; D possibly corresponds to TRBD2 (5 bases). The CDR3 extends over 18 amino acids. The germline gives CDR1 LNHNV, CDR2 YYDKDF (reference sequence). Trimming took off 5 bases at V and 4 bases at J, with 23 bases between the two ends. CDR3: CATSVSPTSSRATGELFF. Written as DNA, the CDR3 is TGTGCCACCAGCGTCAGCCCTACTAGTTCGCGAGCCACCGGGGAGCTGTTTTTT.

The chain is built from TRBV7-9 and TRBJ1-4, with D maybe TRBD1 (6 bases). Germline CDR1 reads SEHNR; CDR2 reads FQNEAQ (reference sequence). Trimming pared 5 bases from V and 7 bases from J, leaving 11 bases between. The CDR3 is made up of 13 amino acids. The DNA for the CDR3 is TGTGCCAGCAGCCGGGGGCCAGTTGAAAAACTGTTTTTT. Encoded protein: CASSRGPVEKLFF.